A single sample gave rise to the 29 T cell receptor beta chains below, sequenced in a study of OX40 agonist ivuxolimab in advanced cancers. Measured with immunoSEQ multiplex PCR; TCRdb has only the in-frame clones, and not every one. The table has over 45,000 clones, more than 75% seen once. The material was CD4+ or CD8+ T cells sorted from blood, obtained in a trial of the OX40 agonist ivuxolimab. These receptors were obtained from an adult with an advanced solid tumor such as melanoma, head and neck, liver or kidney cancer.

This chain links TRBV5-1 with TRBJ2-5, with 10 bases fitting TRBD1. Germline V lookup: CDR1 SGHRS, CDR2 YFSETQ. The CDR3 sequence is 14 residues long. V dropped 4 bases and J dropped 2; count of bases not matched to a gene: 2. CDR3 amino acids: CASSGGQGQETQYF. The CDR3 DNA sequence: TGCGCCAGCAGCGGGGGACAGGGGCAAGAGACCCAGTACTTC.

V is TRBV2 and J is TRBJ2-7; D possibly matches TRBD1 or TRBD2 (5 bases each). CDR1 SNHLY and CDR2 FYNNEI come from the germline V gene. This CDR3 spans 14 amino acids. Trimming removed 8 bases at V and 2 bases at J, with 16 bases between. For the CDR3, the DNA is TGTGCCAGCGGTGGGGCACGGGGTGCCTACGAGCAGTACTTC. It codes for CASGGARGAYEQYF.

The chain joins TRBV10-1 to TRBJ2-3; 9 nucleotides align to TRBD1. Per germline, CDR1 WNHNN and CDR2 SYGVQD (reference sequence). Losses at the gene ends were 4 bases for V and 1 base for J; bases not matched to a gene: 0. The CDR3 loop spans 14 amino acids. Here the CDR3 reads CASSGQGGTDTQYF. The CDR3 DNA sequence: TGCGCCAGCAGTGGACAGGGGGGCACAGATACGCAGTATTTT.

The chain recombines TRBV7-2 with TRBJ2-2; D is unclear. The CDR3 sequence is 14 residues long. V was trimmed by 0 bases and J by 6 bases, leaving 8 bases between them. CDR1 is SGHTA, CDR2 FQGNSA, per germline. Here the CDR3 reads CASSLAGSSGELFF. The DNA for the CDR3 is TGTGCCAGCAGCTTAGCGGGGTCGTCCGGGGAGCTGTTTTTT.

The rearrangement uses TRBV30 and TRBJ2-1; D gene unclear. The CDR3 has 13 amino acids. Per germline, CDR1 GTSNPN and CDR2 SVGIG (reference sequence). V lost 4 bases and J 2 bases, leaving 9 bases between the germline ends. CDR3 nucleotide sequence: TGTGCCTGGACTAGTCGGACCTACAATGAGCAGTTCTTC. It translates to CAWTSRTYNEQFF.

The chain links TRBV6-4 to TRBJ2-3, with D unclear. The germline CDR1 and CDR2 sequences are MRHNA and SNTAGT. The ends were cut back, 7 bases at V and 5 bases at J, with 16 bases in the middle. CDR3 length: 14 amino acids. CDR3 loop: CASTTRCPKDTQYF. The CDR3 DNA reads TGTGCCAGCACCACCCGTTGTCCTAAAGATACGCAGTATTTT.

This clone was observed a handful of times. The chain has TRBV7-8 and TRBJ1-1; D is unclear. The CDR3 has 19 amino acids. Trimming removed 1 base at V and 1 base at J, with 22 bases between. CDR1 is SGHVS, CDR2 FQNEAQ, per germline. The CDR3 DNA follows: TGTGCCAGCAGCTTAGTGCCCCCGGGCAGAGATTTGGGGAACACTGAAGCTTTCTTT. Amino acids: CASSLVPPGRDLGNTEAFF.

In its sample, this clone was seen a few times. CDR3 residues: CASSLDLGGAYEQYF. The CDR3 nucleotides are TGTGCCAGCAGCTTGGATTTGGGGGGAGCCTACGAGCAGTACTTC. This chain connects TRBV5-6 to TRBJ2-7; D possibly corresponds to TRBD2 (6 bases). V was clipped by 0 bases and J by 2 bases, with 12 bases between them. CDR1 is SGHDT and CDR2 is YYEEEE in the germline V gene. The CDR3 sequence is 15 residues long.

The chain links TRBV6-5 to TRBJ2-2; 8 bases agree with TRBD2. Germline-derived CDR1 and CDR2 are MNHEY and SVGAGI. CDR3 size: 14 residues. V gave up 6 bases and J gave up 6 bases; unmatched junction bases: 6. The CDR3 reads CASRRAGEAGELFF. CDR3 sequence (DNA): TGTGCCAGCAGACGAGCGGGAGAGGCCGGGGAGCTGTTTTTT.

The J gene is TRBJ2-5, the V gene TRBV28; D is possibly TRBD1 or TRBD2 (7 bases each). The CDR3 is made up of 14 amino acids. Germline lookup yields CDR1 MDHEN and CDR2 SYDVKM. V lost 8 bases, J lost 4 bases, and 17 bases lay in between. This chain's CDR3 is CASQGGALGETQYF. As DNA, the CDR3 is TGTGCCAGCCAGGGGGGGGCGCTTGGAGAGACCCAGTACTTC. Full variable domain (rest looked up from reference TRBV28 and TRBJ2-5): DVKVTQSSRYLVKRTGEKVFLECVQDMDHENMFWYRQDPGLGLRLIYFSYDVKMKEKGDIPEGYSVSREKKERFSLILESASTNQTSMYLCASQGGALGETQYFGPGTRLLVL.

V usage is TRBV30 and J usage is TRBJ1-2; no clear D. This CDR3 is 13 amino acids long. Trimming stripped 0 bases from V and 3 bases from J, with 8 bases between. Germline CDR1 is GTSNPN and CDR2 is SVGIG (reference sequence). Here the CDR3 DNA reads TGTGCCTGGAGTGTAACCCTCCACTATGGCTACACCTTC. Residues: CAWSVTLHYGYTF.

The J gene is TRBJ1-2, the V gene TRBV7-2; D perhaps matches TRBD1 (6 bases). The CDR3 covers 15 residues. Germline CDR1 reads SGHTA; CDR2 reads FQGNSA. The V end lost 5 bases, the J end lost 8 bases, and 21 bases lay between the germline ends. As DNA, the CDR3 is TGTGCCAGCAGCCCCCAGGGGCCGGGGATAAGCGGCTACACCTTC. It encodes CASSPQGPGISGYTF.

The chain has TRBV11-2 and TRBJ2-3, with no clear D. Per the germline V gene, CDR1 is SGHAT and CDR2 is FQNNGV. Trimming shortened V by 5 bases and J by 4 bases, and 10 bases separated the two germline ends. This CDR3 spans 13 amino acids. In DNA form, the CDR3 reads TGTGCCAGCAGCGGGTGGAACGCAGATACGCAGTATTTT. Translating gives CASSGWNADTQYF. The whole variable domain, filled in from reference TRBV11-2 and TRBJ2-3, reads EAGVAQSPRYKIIEKRQSVAFWCNPISGHATLYWYQQILGQGPKLLIQFQNNGVVDDSQLPKDRFSAERLKGVDSTLKIQPAKLEDSAVYLCASSGWNADTQYFGPGTRLTVL.

CDR3 bases: TGTGCCAGCAGTTTGGGGGGGCTTTGGGTTGGAAACACCATATATTTT. This sequence encodes CASSLGGLWVGNTIYF. V usage is TRBV28 and J usage is TRBJ1-3, with a possible D match to TRBD1 (6 bases). Germline values: CDR1 MDHEN, CDR2 SYDVKM. Trimming shortened V by 3 bases and J by 3 bases, and 15 bases separated the two germline ends. This CDR3 has 16 amino acids.

This clone was seen a handful of times. This chain connects TRBV5-4 to TRBJ1-1; D remains ambiguous. Germline CDR1 and CDR2: SGHNT and YYREEE (reference sequence). Deletions cut 2 bases from V and 3 bases from J, with 11 bases between. The CDR3 length is 14 residues. For the CDR3, the DNA is TGTGCCAGCAGCTTAGAAGTGAGGGACACTGAAGCTTTCTTT. It specifies CASSLEVRDTEAFF.

The chain carries TRBV7-9 and TRBJ2-7; D is possibly TRBD1 (6 bases). Per the germline V gene, CDR1 is SEHNR and CDR2 is FQNEAQ (reference sequence). With 1 base removed from V and 11 bases from J, the gap between germline ends came to 15 bases. The CDR3 has 13 amino acids. CDR3 bases: TGTGCCAGCAGCTTAGGGGGGCCCACCCAGGAGTACTTC. Protein: CASSLGGPTQEYF.

The J gene is TRBJ2-6, the V gene TRBV30, with 7 bases identical to TRBD2. Per the germline V gene, CDR1 is GTSNPN and CDR2 is SVGIG (reference sequence). The CDR3 is 15 amino acids. V was pared by 0 bases and J by 5 bases, with 4 bases of the junction left unmatched. CDR3 region: CAWSVGGSWANVLTF. The CDR3 nucleotides read TGTGCCTGGAGTGTGGGGGGGAGTTGGGCCAACGTCCTGACTTTC.

CDR3 sequence reads: CSFRGDRTFGNEKLFF. CDR3 DNA: TGCAGCTTTAGAGGGGACAGAACCTTCGGTAATGAAAAACTGTTTTTT. The chain links TRBV29-1 to TRBJ1-4; the match to TRBD1 covers 7 bases. The germline V gene has CDR1 SQVTM and CDR2 ANQGSEA. After removal of 8 bases from V and 4 bases from J, the junction contained 16 bases not matched to a gene. The CDR3 loop spans 16 amino acids.

The chain couples TRBV5-1 to TRBJ1-5, with 8 bases that match TRBD1. This CDR3 has 14 residues. V shed 2 bases and J 11 bases; nucleotides not matched to a gene: 9. CDR1 SGHRS and CDR2 YFSETQ come from the germline V gene. CDR3 amino acids: CASSFAGGRGAQHF. The DNA of the CDR3 is TGCGCCAGCAGCTTCGCAGGGGGCCGGGGGGCCCAGCATTTT.

The genes are TRBV6-1 and TRBJ1-1; perhaps TRBD1 as D (5 bases). The CDR3 consists of 13 residues. Germline lookup yields CDR1 MNHNS and CDR2 SASEGT. The V end was cut by 1 base, the J end by 8 bases, with 11 bases between. The chain's CDR3 is CASSEGWDREAFF. The CDR3 region has the DNA TGTGCCAGCAGTGAAGGGTGGGACCGCGAAGCTTTCTTT.

The sample holds a few counts of this clone. This sequence joins TRBV30 and TRBJ1-6; no clear D gene. The CDR3 totals 15 residues. Germline CDR1 reads GTSNPN; CDR2 reads SVGIG (reference sequence). Between the trimmed V and J ends, which lost 3 bases and 5 bases, there was a span of 14 bases. The CDR3 DNA is TGTGCCTGGAGCCCAGTGGGATGGAATAATTCACCCCTCCACTTT. It is translated as CAWSPVGWNNSPLHF.

The chain recombines TRBV20-1 with TRBJ1-1; unclear D gene. Per the germline V gene, CDR1 is DFQATT and CDR2 is SNEGSKA (reference sequence). Trimming took 6 bases from V and 11 from J, leaving 16 bases between them. This CDR3 has 11 amino acids. The CDR3 nucleotides are TGCAGTGCCCCCTGGGAGTTGAGGGCTTTCTTT. Its protein is CSAPWELRAFF.

J is TRBJ1-1 and V is TRBV5-1, with D tentatively TRBD1 (6 bases). CDR1 SGHRS and CDR2 YFSETQ come from the germline V gene. The CDR3 covers 18 residues. V gave up 0 bases and J gave up 0 bases, with 18 bases separating them. This chain's CDR3 is CASSLDQGWRELNTEAFF. CDR3 DNA sequence: TGCGCCAGCAGCTTGGATCAGGGGTGGCGTGAGCTGAACACTGAAGCTTTCTTT.

The chain carries TRBV28 and TRBJ2-7; D not resolved. Germline assignment: CDR1 MDHEN and CDR2 SYDVKM. The CDR3 spans 13 residues. Deletions cut 7 bases from V and 3 bases from J, with 13 bases between. In DNA, the CDR3 is TGTGCCAGCATGAGACCTTCTTTCTACGAGCAGTACTTC. As protein: CASMRPSFYEQYF.

This chain uses TRBV14 with TRBJ2-5, with 8 bases fitting TRBD2. CDR1 and CDR2 from the germline V gene are SGHDN and FVKESK. J gave up 10 bases and V 4 bases, and 14 bases lay outside the gene matches. The CDR3 loop spans 15 amino acids. CDR3 nucleotide sequence: TGTGCCAGCAGCCGTTCCGGACTAGCTTTTGTGAGCCAGTACTTC. Encoded protein: CASSRSGLAFVSQYF.

V gene TRBV28 combines with J gene TRBJ2-5; 14 bases fit TRBD2. V lost 5 bases to trimming and J lost 6 bases; unmatched junction nucleotides: 8. CDR1 and CDR2 from the germline V gene are MDHEN and SYDVKM. There are 16 residues in the CDR3. For the CDR3, the DNA is TGTGCCAGCAGTAGGGGGACTAGCGGGAGTATGAAGACCCAGTACTTC. This encodes CASSRGTSGSMKTQYF.

The chain joins TRBV11-2 to TRBJ1-1; D remains ambiguous. Trimming removed 1 base from V and 7 bases from J, with 7 bases in between. The CDR3 runs to 12 residues. Germline assignment: CDR1 SGHAT and CDR2 FQNNGV. The CDR3 DNA is TGTGCCAGCAGCTTAGCTGGAAATGAAGCTTTCTTT. It is translated as CASSLAGNEAFF.

This chain links TRBV7-8 with TRBJ2-7; maybe TRBD1 (6 bases). The germline V gene encodes CDR1 SGHVS and CDR2 FQNEAQ. This CDR3 contains 13 residues. Trimming removed 4 bases at V and 3 bases at J, with 10 bases between. The CDR3 protein is CASSSQGGYEQYF. The DNA of the CDR3 is TGTGCCAGCAGCTCGCAAGGGGGCTACGAGCAGTACTTC.

The chain links TRBV27 to TRBJ1-4, with D unresolved. CDR3 length: 15 residues. V was cut by 4 bases and J by 2 bases, with 11 bases left in between. CDR1 is MNHEY and CDR2 is SMNVEV in the germline V gene (reference sequence). The DNA of the CDR3 is TGTGCCAGCAGTTACAGTCGGGCTACTAATGAAAAACTGTTTTTT. Translated: CASSYSRATNEKLFF.